The entry below gives a single TCR beta chain sequence along with its context. Its specificity is not known. This sample was taken from a study of vaccination and CD4 T cells after COVID-19. Treatment reported: roughly 10-day PBMC culture with coronavirus spike peptide pools or control peptides (ViraFEST assay). Germline V CDR1 and CDR2: MNHEY, SVGEGT. The CDR3 has 10 amino acids. The Oncomine TCR Beta short-read assay was applied to DNA of cultured CD4+ T cells. TCRdb re-called the PCR reads with MiXCR, one entry per CDR3 protein. Among over 2,500 distinct CDR3 sequences listed, about 24% were seen once.

This TCR came from a human donor who had recovered from COVID-19. This specimen was CD4+ T cells from blood, cultured in vitro, taken after SARS-CoV-2 vaccination. The chain carries TRBV6-2 or TRBV6-3 and TRBJ2-7, with D possibly matching TRBD2 (6 bases). The CDR3 region has the DNA TGTACCGCGGGGCTCTACGAGCAGTACTTC. Translated, it gives CTAGLYEQYF.